In this sample, the clone carrying this T cell receptor beta chain turned up a few times. Its antigen is not identified. Roughly 10 ml of fresh blood yielded the PBMCs by density gradient. The J segment lost 5 bases and the V segment lost 6 bases, leaving 6 bases of the junction unmatched. The germline V gene encodes CDR1 SGHVS and CDR2 FQNEAQ. The CDR3 has 15 residues. The sequenced template was RNA, covering the TCR beta CDR3 region. HTBI-primed RT-PCR formed the first round, and a multiplex PCR formed the second. TCRdb re-called the multiplex PCR reads through MiXCR, storing one row per CDR3 protein. This table holds under 400,000 distinct CDR3 sequences, about a sixth found once. The data belong to a study of Graves' ophthalmopathy and Graves' hyperthyroidism. About the study: Before any treatment was given, at initial diagnosis, peripheral blood was collected. Study-wide results and caveats: The majority of expanded thyroid clonotypes above 0.001 frequency also occurred in blood.

Sequencing input: peripheral blood. The chain carries TRBV7-8 and TRBJ2-7; 14 nucleotides agree with TRBD2. The source is an adult man with Graves' ophthalmopathy. The CDR3 nucleotides read TGTGCCAGCAGACCGGGACTAGCGGGAGCCAACGAGCAGTACTTC. Translating it yields CASRPGLAGANEQYF.